This T cell receptor beta chain was retrieved from a study of blood T cells in healthy people across ages. This clonotype has just one count. Trimming at V came to 2 bases and at J to 5 bases, leaving 4 bases not matched to a gene. Germline assignment: CDR1 ENHRY and CDR2 SYGVKD. The CDR3 length is 14 residues. A second roughly 7 to 11 cycle PCR used barcoded and J-beta primers. TCRdb reprocessed the 5' RACE reads with MiXCR, giving one entry per CDR3 protein. The sample lists hundreds of thousands of distinct CDR3 sequences, over 40% occurring once. The sample was blood. The chain recombines TRBV10-3 with TRBJ2-5; 8 bases line up with TRBD1. This sequence originates from a woman aged 80 or over in good health. CDR3 loop: CAISEPRQGETQYF. The CDR3 nucleotides read TGTGCCATCAGTGAGCCGAGACAGGGGGAGACCCAGTACTTC.